These 22 T cell receptor beta chains were sequenced from one sample in a study of blood T cell repertoires in COVID-19. Only in-frame clones appear in the TCRdb table, and some are missing; sequencing was by immunoSEQ multiplex PCR. The sample has under 300,000 clones; about 85% are singletons. The sequenced sample was peripheral blood. These receptors all stem from a human donor in a cohort sampled during active COVID-19.

This clone was counted between two and nine times. CDR3 sequence: CATSRGGGTKTQYF. CDR3 sequence (DNA): TGTGCCACCAGCAGAGGAGGTGGAACAAAGACCCAGTACTTC. The chain combines TRBV15 with TRBJ2-5; D is unresolved. The CDR3 runs 14 residues. V gave up 1 base and J gave up 6 bases, with 12 bases separating them. Germline lookup yields CDR1 LNHNV and CDR2 YYDKDF (reference sequence).

The rearrangement joins TRBV14 to TRBJ1-3, with 7 bases lining up with TRBD1. Germline V gene data show CDR1 as SGHDN and CDR2 as FVKESK. The CDR3 contains 15 residues. V lost 5 bases and J lost 2; bases outside the gene matches: 6. CDR3 in amino acids: CASSSRTGAGNTIYF. The CDR3, as DNA: TGTGCCAGCAGCTCCCGGACAGGAGCTGGAAACACCATATATTTT.

The chain links TRBV6-6 to TRBJ1-1; D perhaps matches TRBD1 (6 bases). The CDR3 loop spans 12 amino acids. In germline, CDR1 is MNHNY, CDR2 SVGAGI (reference sequence). Trimming took off 2 bases at V and 10 bases at J, with 11 bases between the two ends. The CDR3 is CASSYDRSVAFF. As DNA, the CDR3 is TGTGCCAGCAGTTACGACAGGTCTGTAGCTTTCTTT.

V and J are TRBV3-1 (or the pseudogene TRBV3-2) and TRBJ2-3; 10 nucleotides align to TRBD2. The V gene's germline CDR1 is LGHDT and CDR2 YNNKEL (reference sequence). The CDR3 contains 16 residues. V dropped 6 bases and J dropped 4; count of bases not matched to a gene: 10. The CDR3 spells CASRRGLSGRSDTQYF. CDR3 bases: TGTGCCAGCAGAAGAGGACTTAGCGGGAGGTCAGATACGCAGTATTTT.

The J gene is TRBJ2-5, the V gene TRBV6-2 or TRBV6-3; a possible D gene is TRBD2 (5 bases). The CDR3 consists of 13 residues. Germline CDR1 and CDR2: MNHEY and SVGEGT. V lost 5 bases and J lost 0, with 7 bases in between. The CDR3 sequence is CASSDYNQETQYF. The CDR3 DNA reads as TGTGCCAGCAGTGACTACAACCAAGAGACCCAGTACTTC.

This chain connects TRBV30 to TRBJ2-3, with a weak D call TRBD2 (6 bases). CDR1 and CDR2 from the germline V gene are GTSNPN and SVGIG (reference sequence). The V and J ends lost 2 bases and 4 bases respectively, with 13 bases between them. The CDR3 runs 14 residues. CDR3 protein: CAWSSGTPPDTQYF. CDR3 nucleotide sequence: TGTGCCTGGAGTTCCGGGACTCCGCCAGATACGCAGTATTTT. Combining the CDR3 with reference TRBV30 and TRBJ2-3 gives the whole variable domain SQTIHQWPATLVQPVGSPLSLECTVEGTSNPNLYWYRQAAGRGLQLLFYSVGIGQISSEVPQNLSASRPQDRQFILSSKKLLLSDSGFYLCAWSSGTPPDTQYFGPGTRLTVL.

The chain joins TRBV4-2 to TRBJ2-6; the D gene is possibly TRBD1 (5 bases). Germline CDR1 and CDR2: LGHNA and YNFKEQ. Trimming removed 0 bases at V and 0 bases at J, with 6 bases between. The CDR3 runs to 16 residues. As DNA, the CDR3 is TGTGCCAGCAGCCAAGATGGGGCCTCTGGGGCCAACGTCCTGACTTTC. It translates to CASSQDGASGANVLTF.

The chain combines TRBV3-1 (or the pseudogene TRBV3-2) with TRBJ1-4; D might be TRBD1 (6 bases). Trimming shortened V by 2 bases and J by 1 base, and 11 bases separated the two germline ends. CDR3 size: 16 residues. CDR1 is LGHDT, CDR2 YNNKEL, per germline (reference sequence). For the CDR3, the DNA is TGTGCCAGCAGCCAAAAAACAGGGAGAACTAATGAAAAACTGTTTTTT. Its protein is CASSQKTGRTNEKLFF.

The chain links TRBV28 to TRBJ1-6, with TRBD1 as a possible D gene (6 bases). V was shortened by 11 bases and J by 7 bases, with 12 bases between the two germline ends. This CDR3 is 12 amino acids long. Germline V gene data show CDR1 as MDHEN and CDR2 as SYDVKM. CDR3: CASRQANSPLHF. The DNA for the CDR3 is TGTGCCTCCCGACAGGCCAATTCACCCCTCCACTTT.

The genes are TRBV27 and TRBJ2-3; 7 positions match TRBD2. This CDR3 has 14 residues. The J segment lost 2 bases and the V segment lost 10 bases, leaving 9 bases of the junction unmatched. Germline loops: CDR1 MNHEY, CDR2 SMNVEV (reference sequence). CDR3 region: CATKYRDYTDTQYF. As DNA, the CDR3 is TGTGCCACCAAATACCGGGACTACACAGATACGCAGTATTTT.

The chain combines TRBV9 with TRBJ2-3; 7 positions match TRBD2. J was trimmed by 0 bases and V by 7 bases; bases with no gene match: 8. CDR1 and CDR2 from the germline V gene are SGDLS and YYNGEE. The CDR3 length is 15 residues. CDR3 region: CASAESGTSTDTQYF. The CDR3 DNA reads as TGTGCCAGCGCAGAAAGCGGGACGAGCACAGATACGCAGTATTTT.

The V and J genes are TRBV7-9 and TRBJ2-1; 11 nucleotides align to TRBD2. This CDR3 contains 15 residues. The J segment lost 4 bases and the V segment lost 6 bases, leaving 5 bases of the junction unmatched. CDR1 SEHNR and CDR2 FQNEAQ come from the germline V gene (reference sequence). The CDR3 sequence: CASRRGLAEYNEQFF. DNA of the CDR3: TGTGCCAGCAGAAGGGGACTAGCGGAATACAATGAGCAGTTCTTC.

This rearrangement joins TRBV3-1 (or the pseudogene TRBV3-2) to TRBJ1-1; TRBD1 agrees at 8 bases. The length of the CDR3 is 14 residues. The J segment lost 2 bases and the V segment lost 4 bases, leaving 3 bases of the junction unmatched. CDR1 and CDR2 (germline): LGHDT, YNNKEL (reference sequence). The CDR3 bases are TGTGCCAGCAGCCTGACAGGGGACAACACTGAAGCTTTCTTT. Amino acid sequence: CASSLTGDNTEAFF.

The genes are TRBV23-1 and TRBJ1-5; D is undetermined. TRBV23-1 is annotated as an ORF whose role is uncertain. The CDR3 spans 14 residues. Between the trimmed V and J ends, which lost 7 bases and 1 base, there was a span of 11 bases. CDR3 loop: CASIPGSSNQPQHF. The CDR3 coding sequence is TGCGCCAGCATCCCAGGTTCGAGCAATCAGCCCCAGCATTTT.

The chain uses TRBV12-3 or TRBV12-4 and TRBJ2-7, with 9 bases identical to TRBD1. The CDR3 runs to 13 residues. Unmatched junction bases numbered 3, after V lost 3 bases and J lost 6 bases. The chain's CDR3 is CASSFRQGGEQYF. The CDR3 nucleotides are TGTGCCAGCAGTTTCCGACAGGGGGGCGAGCAGTACTTC.

The chain couples TRBV3-1 (or the pseudogene TRBV3-2) to TRBJ1-3, with a tentative D call TRBD1 (5 bases). The germline CDR1 and CDR2 sequences are LGHDT and YNNKEL (reference sequence). Deletions cut 4 bases from V and 9 bases from J, with 10 bases between. The CDR3 length is 12 residues. CDR3 bases: TGTGCCAGCAGCCCGACCGGGGGCACCATATATTTT. Translated, it gives CASSPTGGTIYF.

J is TRBJ1-4 and V is TRBV5-5; possibly TRBD1 for D (5 bases). V shed 3 bases and J shed 0 bases, with 6 bases lying between them. This CDR3 is 14 amino acids long. Germline V gives CDR1 SGHKS, CDR2 YYEKEE (reference sequence). The CDR3 DNA follows: TGTGCCAGCAGCTGGGGGGCAACTAATGAAAAACTGTTTTTT. Protein product: CASSWGATNEKLFF.

The chain couples TRBV30 to TRBJ1-1; TRBD1 aligns across 8 bases. With V trimmed by 7 bases and J by 10 bases, 5 bases remained unmatched. Germline lookup yields CDR1 GTSNPN and CDR2 SVGIG (reference sequence). The CDR3 extends over 10 amino acids. The CDR3 DNA sequence: TGTGCCTTCGGACAGGGAGGAGCTTTCTTT. It specifies CAFGQGGAFF.

V and J are TRBV2 and TRBJ2-4; 8 positions agree with TRBD1. CDR1 is SNHLY and CDR2 is FYNNEI in the germline V gene. With 7 bases clipped from V and 6 bases from J, the junction kept 8 bases outside the gene matches. The CDR3 is 14 amino acids. In DNA form, the CDR3 reads TGTGCCAGCAACTTCCAGGGGGCGGGAAACATTCAGTACTTC. Its protein product is CASNFQGAGNIQYF. The full variable domain, its missing parts supplied by reference TRBV2 and TRBJ2-4, is EPEVTQTPSHQVTQMGQEVILRCVPISNHLYFYWYRQILGQKVEFLVSFYNNEISEKSEIFDDQFSVERPDGSNFTLKIRSTKLEDSAMYFCASNFQGAGNIQYFGAGTRLSVL.

V is TRBV11-1 and J is TRBJ2-1, with TRBD1 identical over 7 bases. Germline trimming cut 2 bases from V and 9 bases from J; bases unmatched to any gene: 4. CDR1 and CDR2 from the germline V gene are SGHAT and FQDESV (reference sequence). CDR3 length: 13 amino acids. The CDR3 coding sequence is TGTGCCAGCAGCTTAAACAACAGGGGTGAGCAGTTCTTC. Its translation: CASSLNNRGEQFF.

V gene TRBV19 combines with J gene TRBJ1-2, with no clear D. The CDR3 extends over 14 amino acids. V was pared by 2 bases and J by 5 bases, with 12 bases between. Germline CDR1 reads LNHDA; CDR2 reads SQIVND (reference sequence). Here the CDR3 DNA reads TGTGCCAGTAGTATAACCGGGGAGTCGTATGGCTACACCTTC. Its protein is CASSITGESYGYTF.

Only a few counts were recorded for this clone. The V and J genes are TRBV6-2 or TRBV6-3 and TRBJ2-4; 11 nucleotides match TRBD2. The V gene's germline CDR1 is MNHEY and CDR2 SVGEGT. CDR3 length equals 16 residues. The V and J ends lost 3 bases and 2 bases, in that order; junction bases with no gene match: 3. The CDR3 DNA reads TGTGCCAGCAGTTATCTAGCGGGAGGTTCCAAAAACATTCAGTACTTC. Protein: CASSYLAGGSKNIQYF.